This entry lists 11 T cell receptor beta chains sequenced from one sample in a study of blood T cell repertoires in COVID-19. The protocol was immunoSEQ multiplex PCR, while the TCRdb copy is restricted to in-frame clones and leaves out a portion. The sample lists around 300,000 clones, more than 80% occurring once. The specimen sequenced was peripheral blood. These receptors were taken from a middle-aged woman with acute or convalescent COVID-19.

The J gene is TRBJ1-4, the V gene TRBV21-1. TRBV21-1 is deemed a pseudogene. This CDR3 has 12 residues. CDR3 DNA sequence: TGTGCCAGCAGCAATGAGGACTTTCGTCTGTTTTTT. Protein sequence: CASSNEDFRLFF.

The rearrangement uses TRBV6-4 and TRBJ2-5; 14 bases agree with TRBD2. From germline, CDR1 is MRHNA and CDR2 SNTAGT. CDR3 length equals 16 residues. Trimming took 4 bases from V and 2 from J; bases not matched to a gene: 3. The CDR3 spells CASSGLAGGQQETQYF. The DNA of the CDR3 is TGTGCCAGCAGTGGACTAGCGGGGGGGCAACAAGAGACCCAGTACTTC.

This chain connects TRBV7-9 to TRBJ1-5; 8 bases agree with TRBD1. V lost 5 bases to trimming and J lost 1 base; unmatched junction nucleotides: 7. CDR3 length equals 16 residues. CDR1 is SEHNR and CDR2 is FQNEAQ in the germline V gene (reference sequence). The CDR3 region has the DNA TGTGCCAGCAGCCCCGGGACAGGAATGAGCAATCAGCCCCAGCATTTT. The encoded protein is CASSPGTGMSNQPQHF.

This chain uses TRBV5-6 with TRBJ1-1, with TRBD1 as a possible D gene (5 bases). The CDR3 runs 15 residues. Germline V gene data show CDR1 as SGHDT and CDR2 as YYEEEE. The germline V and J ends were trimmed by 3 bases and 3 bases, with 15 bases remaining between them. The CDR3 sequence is CASSSPGHIYTEAFF. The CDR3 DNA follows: TGTGCCAGCAGCTCGCCCGGACACATATACACTGAAGCTTTCTTT.

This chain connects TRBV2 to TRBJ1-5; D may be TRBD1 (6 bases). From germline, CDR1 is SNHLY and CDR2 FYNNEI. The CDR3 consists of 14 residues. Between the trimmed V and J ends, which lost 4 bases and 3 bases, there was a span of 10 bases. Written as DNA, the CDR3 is TGTGCCAGCAGTGGCCAGGGGAACAATCAGCCCCAGCATTTT. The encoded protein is CASSGQGNNQPQHF.

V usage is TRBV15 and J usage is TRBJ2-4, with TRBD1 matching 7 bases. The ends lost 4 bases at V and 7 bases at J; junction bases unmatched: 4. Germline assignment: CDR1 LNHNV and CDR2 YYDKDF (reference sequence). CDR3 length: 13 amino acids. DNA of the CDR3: TGTGCCACCAGCAATCCACAGGGGAACATTCAGTACTTC. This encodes CATSNPQGNIQYF.

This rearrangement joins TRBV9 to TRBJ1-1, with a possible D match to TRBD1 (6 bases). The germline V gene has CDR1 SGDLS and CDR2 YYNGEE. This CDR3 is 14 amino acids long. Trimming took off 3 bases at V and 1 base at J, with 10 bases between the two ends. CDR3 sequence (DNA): TGTGCCAGCAGCGCACAGACAGGGAACACTGAAGCTTTCTTT. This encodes CASSAQTGNTEAFF.

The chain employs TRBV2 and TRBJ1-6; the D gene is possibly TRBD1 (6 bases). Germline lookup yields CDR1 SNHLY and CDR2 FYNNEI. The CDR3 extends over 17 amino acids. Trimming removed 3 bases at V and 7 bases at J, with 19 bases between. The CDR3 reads CASSDLRQGRGNSPLHF. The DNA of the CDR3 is TGTGCCAGCAGTGATTTACGGCAGGGGAGGGGGAATTCACCCCTCCACTTT.

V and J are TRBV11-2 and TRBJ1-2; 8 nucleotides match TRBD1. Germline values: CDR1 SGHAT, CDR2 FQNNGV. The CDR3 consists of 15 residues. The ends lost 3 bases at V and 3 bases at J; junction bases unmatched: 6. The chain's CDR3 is CASSLGPQGDYGYTF. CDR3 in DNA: TGTGCCAGCAGCTTGGGTCCACAGGGGGACTATGGCTACACCTTC. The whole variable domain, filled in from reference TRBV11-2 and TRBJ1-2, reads EAGVAQSPRYKIIEKRQSVAFWCNPISGHATLYWYQQILGQGPKLLIQFQNNGVVDDSQLPKDRFSAERLKGVDSTLKIQPAKLEDSAVYLCASSLGPQGDYGYTFGSGTRLTVV.

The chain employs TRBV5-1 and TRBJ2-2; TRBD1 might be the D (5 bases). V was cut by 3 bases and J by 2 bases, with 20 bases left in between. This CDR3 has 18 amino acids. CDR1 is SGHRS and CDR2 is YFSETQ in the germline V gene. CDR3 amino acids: CASSSRVTETENTGELFF. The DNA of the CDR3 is TGCGCCAGCAGCTCACGCGTGACAGAAACTGAAAACACCGGGGAGCTGTTTTTT.

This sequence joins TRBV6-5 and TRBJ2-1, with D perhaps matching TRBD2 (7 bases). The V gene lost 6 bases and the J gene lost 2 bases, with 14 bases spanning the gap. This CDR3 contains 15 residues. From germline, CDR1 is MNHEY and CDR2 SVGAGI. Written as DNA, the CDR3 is TGTGCCAGCAGGGAGGGGGGGGGAACCTACAATGAGCAGTTCTTC. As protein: CASREGGGTYNEQFF.